The sequence of this TCR beta chain was determined in a study of CD8+CD57+ T cells in acquired aplastic anemia. Comment on this clonotype: Its specificity is unknown.

Study results and caveats: It was found that fewer than 35 CD8+ CDR3 sequences were shared between patients and controls.

It was genomic DNA that served as the template for profiling TCR beta VDJ and CDR3. A single record per CDR3 protein comes from TCRdb applying MiXCR to the reads. The sample yields fewer than 200,000 distinct CDR3 sequences, 71% seen once. All patients picked for sequencing had shown, by flow cytometry, an expansion of CD8+CD57+ cells. The sample consisted of sorted CD4+, CD8+, or CD8+CD57+ T cells (not recorded which) from PBMCs. The sequence came from a human donor with aplastic anemia.

The CDR3 sequence: CASSLGVAETQYF. Here the CDR3 DNA reads TGTGCCAGCAGCTTAGGGGTGGCGGAGACCCAGTACTTC. The chain has TRBV11-2 and TRBJ2-5, with D uncertain. Germline loops: CDR1 SGHAT, CDR2 FQNNGV. There are 13 residues in the CDR3. With 1 base removed from V and 5 bases from J, the gap between germline ends came to 8 bases.